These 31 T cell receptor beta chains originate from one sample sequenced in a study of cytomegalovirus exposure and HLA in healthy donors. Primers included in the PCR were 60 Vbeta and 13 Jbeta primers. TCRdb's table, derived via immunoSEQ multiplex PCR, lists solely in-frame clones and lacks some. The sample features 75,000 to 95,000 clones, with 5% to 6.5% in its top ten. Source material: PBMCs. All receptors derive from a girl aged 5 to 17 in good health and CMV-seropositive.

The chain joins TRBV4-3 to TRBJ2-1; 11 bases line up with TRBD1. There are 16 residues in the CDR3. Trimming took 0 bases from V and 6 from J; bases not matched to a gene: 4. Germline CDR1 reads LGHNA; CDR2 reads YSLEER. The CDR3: CASSQELGQGANEQFF. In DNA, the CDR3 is TGCGCCAGCAGCCAAGAATTAGGACAGGGGGCCAATGAGCAGTTCTTC.

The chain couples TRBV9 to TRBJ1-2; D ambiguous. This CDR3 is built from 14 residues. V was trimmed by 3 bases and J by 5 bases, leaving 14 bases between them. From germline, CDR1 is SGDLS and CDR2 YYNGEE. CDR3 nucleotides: TGTGCCAGCAGCGAGTTCGATTCGGGGTATGGCTACACCTTC. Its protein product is CASSEFDSGYGYTF.

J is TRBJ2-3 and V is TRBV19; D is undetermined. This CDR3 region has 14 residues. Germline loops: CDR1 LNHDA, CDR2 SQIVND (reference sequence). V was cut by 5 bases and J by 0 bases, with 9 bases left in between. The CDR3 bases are TGTGCCAGTAGTCCGACATCTAGCACAGATACGCAGTATTTT. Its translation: CASSPTSSTDTQYF.

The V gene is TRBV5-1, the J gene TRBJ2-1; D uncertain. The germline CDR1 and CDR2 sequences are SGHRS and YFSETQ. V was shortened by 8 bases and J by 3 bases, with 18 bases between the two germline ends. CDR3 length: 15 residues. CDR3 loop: CASRLRRGDYNEQFF. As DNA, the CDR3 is TGCGCCAGTAGGCTACGTAGAGGAGACTACAATGAGCAGTTCTTC.

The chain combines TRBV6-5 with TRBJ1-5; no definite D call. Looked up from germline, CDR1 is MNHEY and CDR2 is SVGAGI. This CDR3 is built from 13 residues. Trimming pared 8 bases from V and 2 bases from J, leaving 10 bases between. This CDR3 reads CASSLRGNQPQHF. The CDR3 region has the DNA TGTGCCAGCTCCCTAAGAGGCAATCAGCCCCAGCATTTT.

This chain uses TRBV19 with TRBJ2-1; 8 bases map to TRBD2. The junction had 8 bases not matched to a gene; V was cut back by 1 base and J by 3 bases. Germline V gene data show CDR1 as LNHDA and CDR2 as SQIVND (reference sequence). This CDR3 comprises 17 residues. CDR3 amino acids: CASSIVLAGLSYNEQFF. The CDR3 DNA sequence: TGTGCCAGTAGTATAGTCCTAGCGGGCCTTAGCTACAATGAGCAGTTCTTC.

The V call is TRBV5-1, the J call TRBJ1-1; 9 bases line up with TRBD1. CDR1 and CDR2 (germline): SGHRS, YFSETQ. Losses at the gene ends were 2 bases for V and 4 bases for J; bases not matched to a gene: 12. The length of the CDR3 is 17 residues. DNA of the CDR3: TGCGCCAGCAGCTTTGAAGCCCGGACAGGGGCGGGCACTGAAGCTTTCTTT. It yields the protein CASSFEARTGAGTEAFF.

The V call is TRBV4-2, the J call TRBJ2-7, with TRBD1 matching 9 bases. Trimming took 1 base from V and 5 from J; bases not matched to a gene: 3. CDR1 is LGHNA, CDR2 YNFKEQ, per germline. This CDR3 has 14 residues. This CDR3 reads CASSQGDRVHEQYF. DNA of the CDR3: TGTGCCAGCAGCCAAGGGGACAGGGTCCACGAGCAGTACTTC.

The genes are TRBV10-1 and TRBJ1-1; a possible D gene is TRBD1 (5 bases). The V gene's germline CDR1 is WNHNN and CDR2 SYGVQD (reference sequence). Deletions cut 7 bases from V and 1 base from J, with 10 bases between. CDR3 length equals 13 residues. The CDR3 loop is CASTGYWNTEAFF. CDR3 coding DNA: TGCGCCAGCACAGGGTACTGGAACACTGAAGCTTTCTTT.

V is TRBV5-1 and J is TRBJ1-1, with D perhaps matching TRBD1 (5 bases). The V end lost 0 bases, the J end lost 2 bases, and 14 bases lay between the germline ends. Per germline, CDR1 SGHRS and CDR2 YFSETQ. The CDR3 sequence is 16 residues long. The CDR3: CASSLGAGQGNTEAFF. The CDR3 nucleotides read TGCGCCAGCAGCTTGGGGGCTGGGCAGGGTAACACTGAAGCTTTCTTT.

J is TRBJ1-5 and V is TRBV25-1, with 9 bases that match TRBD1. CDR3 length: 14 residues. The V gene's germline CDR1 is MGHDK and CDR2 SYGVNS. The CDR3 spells CGTGDFYSNQPQHF. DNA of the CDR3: TGTGGGACAGGGGACTTTTATAGCAATCAGCCCCAGCATTTT. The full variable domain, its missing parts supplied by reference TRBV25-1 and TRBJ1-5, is EADIYQTPRYLVIGTGKKITLECSQTMGHDKMYWYQQDPGMELHLIHYSYGVNSTEKGDLSSESTVSRIRTEHFPLTLESARPSHTSQYLCGTGDFYSNQPQHFGDGTRLSIL.

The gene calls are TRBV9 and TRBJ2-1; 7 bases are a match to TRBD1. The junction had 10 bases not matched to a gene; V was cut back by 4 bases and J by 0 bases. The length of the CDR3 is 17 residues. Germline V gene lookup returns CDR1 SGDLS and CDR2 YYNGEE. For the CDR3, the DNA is TGTGCCAGCAGCTCACAGGACAGGCAGAGCTCCTACAATGAGCAGTTCTTC. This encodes CASSSQDRQSSYNEQFF.

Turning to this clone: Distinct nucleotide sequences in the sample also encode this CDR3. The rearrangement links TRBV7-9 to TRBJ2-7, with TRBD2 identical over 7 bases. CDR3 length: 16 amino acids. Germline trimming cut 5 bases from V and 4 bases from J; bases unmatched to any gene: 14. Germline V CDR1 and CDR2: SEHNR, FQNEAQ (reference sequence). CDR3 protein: CASSLVTGRTKYEQYF. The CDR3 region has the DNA TGTGCCAGCAGCCTCGTGACCGGGAGGACGAAATACGAGCAGTACTTC. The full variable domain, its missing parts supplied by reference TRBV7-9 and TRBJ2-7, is DTGVSQNPRHKITKRGQNVTFRCDPISEHNRLYWYRQTLGQGPEFLTYFQNEAQLEKSRLLSDRFSAERPKGSFSTLEIQRTEQGDSAMYLCASSLVTGRTKYEQYFGPGTRLTVT.

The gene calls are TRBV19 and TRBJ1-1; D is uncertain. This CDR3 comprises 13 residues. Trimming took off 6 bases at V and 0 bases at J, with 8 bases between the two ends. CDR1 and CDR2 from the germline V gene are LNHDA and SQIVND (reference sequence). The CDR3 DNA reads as TGTGCCAGTAGGAGGGTGATGAACACTGAAGCTTTCTTT. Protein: CASRRVMNTEAFF. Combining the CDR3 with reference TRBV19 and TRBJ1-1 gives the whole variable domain DGGITQSPKYLFRKEGQNVTLSCEQNLNHDAMYWYRQDPGQGLRLIYYSQIVNDFQKGDIAEGYSVSREKKESFPLTVTSAQKNPTAFYLCASRRVMNTEAFFGQGTRLTVV.

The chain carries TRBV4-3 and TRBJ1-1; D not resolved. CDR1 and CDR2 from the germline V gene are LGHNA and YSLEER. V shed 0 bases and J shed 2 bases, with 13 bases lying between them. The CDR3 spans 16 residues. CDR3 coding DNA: TGCGCCAGCAGCCAAGATCTGCGGCAGTACAACACTGAAGCTTTCTTT. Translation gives CASSQDLRQYNTEAFF.

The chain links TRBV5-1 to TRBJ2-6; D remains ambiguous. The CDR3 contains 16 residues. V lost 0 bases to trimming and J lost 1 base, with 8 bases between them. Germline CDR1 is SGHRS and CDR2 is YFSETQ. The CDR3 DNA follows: TGCGCCAGCAGCTTGGTTTTTGCGTCTGGGGCCAACGTCCTGACTTTC. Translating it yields CASSLVFASGANVLTF. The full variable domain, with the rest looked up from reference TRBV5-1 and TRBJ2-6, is KAGVTQTPRYLIKTRGQQVTLSCSPISGHRSVSWYQQTPGQGLQFLFEYFSETQRNKGNFPGRFSGRQFSNSRSEMNVSTLELGDSALYLCASSLVFASGANVLTFGAGSRLTVL.

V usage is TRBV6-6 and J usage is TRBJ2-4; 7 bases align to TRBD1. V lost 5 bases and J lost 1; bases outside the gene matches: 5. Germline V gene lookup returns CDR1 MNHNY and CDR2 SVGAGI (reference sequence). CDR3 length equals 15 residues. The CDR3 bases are TGTGCCAGCAGTCACAGGGGAGAGGCCAAAAACATTCAGTACTTC. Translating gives CASSHRGEAKNIQYF.

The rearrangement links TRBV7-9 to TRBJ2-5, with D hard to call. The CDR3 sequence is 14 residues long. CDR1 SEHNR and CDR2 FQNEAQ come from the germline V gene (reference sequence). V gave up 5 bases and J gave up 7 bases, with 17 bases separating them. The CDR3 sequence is CASSPGVTPGTQYF. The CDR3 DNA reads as TGTGCCAGCAGCCCTGGAGTGACCCCGGGGACCCAGTACTTC.

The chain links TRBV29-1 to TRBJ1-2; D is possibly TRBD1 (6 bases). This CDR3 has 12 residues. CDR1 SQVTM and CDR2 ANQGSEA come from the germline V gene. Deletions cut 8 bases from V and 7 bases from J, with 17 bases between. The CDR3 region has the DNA TGCAGCTCTTCAGGGGATGGTAGTGGCTACACCTTC. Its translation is CSSSGDGSGYTF.

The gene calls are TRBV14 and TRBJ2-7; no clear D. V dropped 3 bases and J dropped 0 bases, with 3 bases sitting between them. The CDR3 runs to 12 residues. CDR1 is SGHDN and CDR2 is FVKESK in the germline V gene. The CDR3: CASSHSSYEQYF. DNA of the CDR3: TGTGCCAGCAGCCATAGCTCCTACGAGCAGTACTTC.

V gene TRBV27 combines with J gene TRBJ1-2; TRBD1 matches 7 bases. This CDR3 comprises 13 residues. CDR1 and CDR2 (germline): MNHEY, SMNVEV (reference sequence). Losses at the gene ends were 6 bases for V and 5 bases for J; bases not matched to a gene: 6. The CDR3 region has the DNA TGTGCCAGCAGCCAACAGGGGACTTATGGCTACACCTTC. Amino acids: CASSQQGTYGYTF.

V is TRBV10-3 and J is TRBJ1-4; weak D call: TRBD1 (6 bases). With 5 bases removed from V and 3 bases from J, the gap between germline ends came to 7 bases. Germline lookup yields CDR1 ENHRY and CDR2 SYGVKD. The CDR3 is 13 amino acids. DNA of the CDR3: TGTGCCATCAGTCCAGGGGCTAATGAAAAACTGTTTTTT. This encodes CAISPGANEKLFF.

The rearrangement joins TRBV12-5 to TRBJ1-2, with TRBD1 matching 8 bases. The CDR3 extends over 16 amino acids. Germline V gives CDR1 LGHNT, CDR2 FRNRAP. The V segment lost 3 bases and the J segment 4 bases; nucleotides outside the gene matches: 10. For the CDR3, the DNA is TGTGCTAGTGGTTTCTATCCTCGGGGACAGGTCTATGGCTACACCTTC. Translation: CASGFYPRGQVYGYTF.

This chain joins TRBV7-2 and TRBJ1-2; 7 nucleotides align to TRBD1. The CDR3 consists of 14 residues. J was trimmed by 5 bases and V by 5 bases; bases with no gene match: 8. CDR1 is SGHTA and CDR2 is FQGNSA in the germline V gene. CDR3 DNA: TGTGCCAGCAGCCTTAGGGCAGGGGGGTATGGCTACACCTTC. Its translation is CASSLRAGGYGYTF.

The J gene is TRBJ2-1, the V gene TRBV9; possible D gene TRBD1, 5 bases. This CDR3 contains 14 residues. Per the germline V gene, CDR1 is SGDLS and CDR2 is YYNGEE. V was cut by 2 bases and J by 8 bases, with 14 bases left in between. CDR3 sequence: CASSVQGVTDEQFF. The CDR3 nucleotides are TGTGCCAGCAGCGTTCAGGGTGTCACTGATGAGCAGTTCTTC.

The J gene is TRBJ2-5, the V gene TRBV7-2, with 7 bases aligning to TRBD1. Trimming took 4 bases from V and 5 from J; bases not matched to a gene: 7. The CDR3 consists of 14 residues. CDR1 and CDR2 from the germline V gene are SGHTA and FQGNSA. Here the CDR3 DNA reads TGTGCCAGCAGCTCACGACAGGGTGGCGAGACCCAGTACTTC. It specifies CASSSRQGGETQYF. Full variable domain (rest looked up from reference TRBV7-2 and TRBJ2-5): GAGVSQSPSNKVTEKGKDVELRCDPISGHTALYWYRQSLGQGLEFLIYFQGNSAPDKSGLPSDRFSAERTGGSVSTLTIQRTQQEDSAVYLCASSSRQGGETQYFGPGTRLLVL.

The CDR3 region is CASSEFRAGYGYTF. CDR3 bases: TGTGCCAGCAGTGAATTCAGGGCTGGCTATGGCTACACCTTC. This chain uses TRBV6-1 with TRBJ1-2; D perhaps matches TRBD1 (5 bases). V was pared by 2 bases and J by 4 bases, with 11 bases between. Germline CDR1 reads MNHNS; CDR2 reads SASEGT. The CDR3 runs to 14 residues.

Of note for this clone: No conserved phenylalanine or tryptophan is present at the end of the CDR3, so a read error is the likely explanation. The chain's CDR3 is CAIPELPGQGSGYTL. CDR3 nucleotides: TGTGCCATCCCTGAACTACCGGGACAGGGATCGGGCTACACCCTC. The chain carries TRBV6-1 and TRBJ1-2; 9 bases fit TRBD1. The germline CDR1 and CDR2 sequences are MNHNS and SASEGT. Trimming cost V 10 bases and J 8 bases; bases outside gene matches: 17. The CDR3 length is 15 residues.

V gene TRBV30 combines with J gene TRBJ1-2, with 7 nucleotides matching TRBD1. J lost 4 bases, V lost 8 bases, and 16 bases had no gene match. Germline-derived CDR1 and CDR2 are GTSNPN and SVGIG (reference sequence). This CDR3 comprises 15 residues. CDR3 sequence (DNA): TGTGCCGGGATGCCATTGACAGGGCGCGGCTATGGCTACACCTTC. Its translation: CAGMPLTGRGYGYTF.

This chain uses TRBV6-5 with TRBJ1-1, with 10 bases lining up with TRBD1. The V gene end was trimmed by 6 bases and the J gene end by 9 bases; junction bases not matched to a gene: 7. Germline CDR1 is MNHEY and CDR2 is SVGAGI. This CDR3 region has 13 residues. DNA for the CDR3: TGTGCCAGCAGAGGCGGACAGGGGGTGAAAGCTTTCTTT. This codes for CASRGGQGVKAFF.

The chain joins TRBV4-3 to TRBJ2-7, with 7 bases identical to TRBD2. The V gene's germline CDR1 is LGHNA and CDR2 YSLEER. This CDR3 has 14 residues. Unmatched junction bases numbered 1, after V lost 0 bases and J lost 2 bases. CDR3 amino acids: CASSQDAGAYEQYF. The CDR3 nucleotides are TGCGCCAGCAGCCAAGATGCGGGAGCCTACGAGCAGTACTTC.